This TCR beta chain appears in the sequencing data of a study of blood T cell repertoires in COVID-19. Study overall: Whether acute or convalescent, the COVID-19 samples came from the United States, Italy and Spain.

The CDR3 consists of 13 residues. From germline, CDR1 is SGDLS and CDR2 YYNGEE. Deletions cut 5 bases from V and 6 bases from J, with 14 bases between. This clone appeared once. Original methodology: It was from reference gene primer amplification that nucleated cell counts were estimated. Sequencing used immunoSEQ multiplex PCR; TCRdb keeps in-frame clones, though not all of them. V and J calls plus clone size are reproduced from that table; the DNA served to infer D and trimming. Of about 120,000 clones listed, 65% to 90% are singletons. The chain recombines TRBV9 with TRBJ1-2; tentative D call: TRBD1 (5 bases). This receptor was identified in an elderly man with acute or convalescent COVID-19. Material: peripheral blood. CDR3 DNA sequence: TGTGCCAGCAGGATGTCGGGGGTGAATGGCTACACCTTC. Protein product: CASRMSGVNGYTF. Full variable domain (outside the CDR3, taken from reference TRBV9 and TRBJ1-2): DSGVTQTPKHLITATGQRVTLRCSPRSGDLSVYWYQQSLDQGLQFLIQYYNGEERAKGNILERFSAQQFPDLHSELNLSSLELGDSALYFCASRMSGVNGYTFGSGTRLTVV.